This is a list of T cell receptor beta chains from one sample in a study of blood T cell repertoires in COVID-19. Some clones are missing from TCRdb's copy, which holds only in-frame ones; the method was immunoSEQ multiplex PCR. In the table there are roughly 120,000 clones, about nine tenths of which are singletons. The sample taken for sequencing was peripheral blood. These receptors came from a man aged 35 to 55 with acute or convalescent COVID-19. CDR3s include the opening cysteine and the closing phenylalanine or tryptophan. A D gene is named only where the DNA matches it firmly. Size tells how often a clone was seen (once, few, many) or the class of an expanded clone, and some rows leave it out.

J gene,D gene,clone size,V gene,CDR3 DNA,CDR3 protein
TRBJ1-2,TRBD1,.,TRBV19,TGTGCCAGTAGTACTATCCGTGACTCTGGACAGGGAAAGGGCTACACCTTC,CASSTIRDSGQGKGYTF
TRBJ2-2,TRBD2,.,TRBV6-5,TGTGCCAGCTCCGGCAAGCGGGGCGGGGAGCTGTTTTTT,CASSGKRGGELFF
TRBJ1-2,.,.,TRBV3-1/TRBV3-2,TGTGCCAGCAGCCGGCGGGGGTCCTATGGCTACACCTTC,CASSRRGSYGYTF
TRBJ2-1,.,.,TRBV3-1/TRBV3-2,TGTGCCAGCAGCCAAGAAGTCTACGGGGGATTCTACAATGAGCAGTTCTTC,CASSQEVYGGFYNEQFF
TRBJ1-2,.,.,TRBV24-1,TGTGCCACCAGTGATGATAACAGGAATGGCTACACCTTC,CATSDDNRNGYTF
TRBJ2-1,TRBD1,.,TRBV10-1,TGCGCCAGCAGTGTGAACAGGGGAGCTGAGCAGTTCTTC,CASSVNRGAEQFF
TRBJ1-4,.,.,TRBV5-1,TGCGCCAGCCGACACACGACAGCTTATAATGAAAAACTGTTTTTT,CASRHTTAYNEKLFF
TRBJ1-1,.,.,TRBV5-1,TGCGCCAGCAGCTTGCGGCAGGTGAACACTGAAGCTTTCTTT,CASSLRQVNTEAFF
TRBJ1-5,.,once,TRBV20-1,TGCAGTGCTAGTCGGGACACCGGGTATCAGCCCCAGCATTTT,CSASRDTGYQPQHF
TRBJ1-3,.,.,TRBV30,TGTGCCGGGAGGGGGGGTCGGTCTGGAAACACCATATATTTT,CAGRGGRSGNTIYF
TRBJ1-2,.,.,TRBV3-1/TRBV3-2,TGTGCCAGCAGCCTCGGGGAGTCGATGGGCTACACCTTC,CASSLGESMGYTF
TRBJ2-2,.,.,TRBV6-4,TGTGCCAGCATCCAGGGGAGAGGGGAGCTGTTTTTT,CASIQGRGELFF
TRBJ1-1,TRBD1,.,TRBV30,TGTGCCCGTCAGGGACAGGGGTACTTGAACACTGAAGCTTTCTTT,CARQGQGYLNTEAFF
TRBJ1-6,.,.,TRBV14,TGTGCCAGCAGCCAAGATCTAGATTCACCCCTCCACTTT,CASSQDLDSPLHF
TRBJ1-1,TRBD1,.,TRBV7-3,TGTGCCAGCAGCCCGGACAGGGCCTATGGCACTGAAGCTTTCTTT,CASSPDRAYGTEAFF
TRBJ2-3,TRBD2,.,TRBV7-2,TGTGCCAGCAGCGAAGGACTAGCGGGAGGGTTGGATACGCAGTATTTT,CASSEGLAGGLDTQYF
TRBJ1-1,.,.,TRBV5-5,TGTGCCAGCAGCTTGGTAGGGATCGCGGGGACTGAAGCTTTCTTT,CASSLVGIAGTEAFF
TRBJ1-1,TRBD1,few,TRBV11-3,TGTGCCAGCAGCTCCTCTTCGACAGGGCGGGCTTTCTTT,CASSSSSTGRAFF
TRBJ1-2,TRBD1,.,TRBV24-1,TGTGCCACCAGTGACCCCTGGGACAGTTTCTATGGCTACACCTTC,CATSDPWDSFYGYTF
TRBJ1-2,TRBD1,.,TRBV2,TGTGCCAGCAGTGAAGAGGACAGGCTCACGGGCTACACCTTC,CASSEEDRLTGYTF
TRBJ1-1,.,.,TRBV2,TGTGCCAGCAAAATATCGGGGGAGGCCACTGAAGCTTTCTTT,CASKISGEATEAFF
TRBJ2-4,TRBD2,.,TRBV7-8,TGTGCCAGCAGCTTATACATAGGGCGGGAGGGCCGGAACATTCAGTACTTC,CASSLYIGREGRNIQYF
TRBJ2-2,.,.,TRBV19,TGTGCCAGTAGTTCCGGGGGGCTAGCCGGGGAGCTGTTTTTT,CASSSGGLAGELFF
TRBJ1-2,TRBD1,once,TRBV5-1,TGCGCCAGCACCAAGGACAGGGGTGAGGGTGGCTACACCTTC,CASTKDRGEGGYTF
TRBJ1-3,.,once,TRBV19,TGTGCCAGTAGTAAAACGACAGACTCTGGAAACACCATATATTTT,CASSKTTDSGNTIYF
TRBJ1-2,.,few,TRBV7-2,TGTGCCAGCAGCCGGCGGACACAAAGAGCTAACTATGGCTACACCTTC,CASSRRTQRANYGYTF
TRBJ2-3,.,.,TRBV25-1,TGTGCCAGCAGTGCTATGGGCACAGATACGCAGTATTTT,CASSAMGTDTQYF
TRBJ1-2,.,.,TRBV27,TGTGCCAGCAGTTTATACAGGTTGGATGGCTACACCTTC,CASSLYRLDGYTF
TRBJ2-5,TRBD2,once,TRBV9,TGTGCCAGCAGCGTAGAAGCGGGATTGGAGACCCAGTACTTC,CASSVEAGLETQYF
TRBJ2-5,.,.,TRBV29-1,TGCAGCGTTGATGACAGAAGGTATAGAGTAGAGACCCAGTACTTC,CSVDDRRYRVETQYF
TRBJ1-6,TRBD1,.,TRBV18,TGTGCCAGCTCACCATTCTTAGGGACAGGCCCTTCAAAGAATTCACCCCTCCACTTT,CASSPFLGTGPSKNSPLHF
TRBJ2-1,TRBD2,few,TRBV14,TGTGCCAGCAGCCCCCGACTAGCGGGAGAGGGAAATGAGCAGTTCTTC,CASSPRLAGEGNEQFF
TRBJ2-3,TRBD2,few,TRBV30,TGTGCCTGGAGTCGGGGACTAGCGAGTCGTACGCAGTATTTT,CAWSRGLASRTQYF
TRBJ2-7,TRBD1,.,TRBV5-3,TGTGCCAGAAGCTTGAGTGGGACAGTTCTCTACGAGCAGTACTTC,CARSLSGTVLYEQYF
TRBJ2-7,.,.,TRBV3-1/TRBV3-2,TGTGCCAGCAGCCAAGGTGGGCCCGAGCAGTACTTC,CASSQGGPEQYF
TRBJ2-3,TRBD2,.,TRBV10-3,TGTGCCATCAGTGTAGGACTAGCAGATACGCAGTATTTT,CAISVGLADTQYF
TRBJ2-7,TRBD1,.,TRBV7-2,TGTGCCAGCAGCTTAGGGGGACAGGGCTCCTACGAGCAGTACTTC,CASSLGGQGSYEQYF
TRBJ2-7,TRBD1,few,TRBV10-3,TGTGCCATCGGGACAGGGGGCCGCGAGCAGTACTTC,CAIGTGGREQYF
TRBJ1-5,.,.,TRBV6-5,TGTGCCAGCAGCCAGACCCTACACAGGGATCAGCCCCAGCATTTT,CASSQTLHRDQPQHF
TRBJ2-5,.,.,TRBV11-2,TGTGCCAGCAGCTCGTACGATGTGGGGGGAGAGACCCAGTACTTC,CASSSYDVGGETQYF
TRBJ2-1,TRBD2,.,TRBV5-1,TGCGCCAGCAGCAGGGGACTAGCGGGGAACAATGAGCAGTTCTTC,CASSRGLAGNNEQFF
TRBJ1-2,.,once,TRBV3-1/TRBV3-2,TGTGCCAGCAGCCAAGATGGGCGGCAGGGGAACTATGGCTACACCTTC,CASSQDGRQGNYGYTF
TRBJ1-1,.,once,TRBV5-1,TGCGCCAGCAGCTATGGTTCAGGGGTGAACACTGAAGCTTTCTTT,CASSYGSGVNTEAFF
TRBJ2-2,TRBD1,.,TRBV18,TGTGCCAGCTCACGAACCGGGACAGCCATCACCGGGGAGCTGTTTTTT,CASSRTGTAITGELFF
TRBJ1-2,TRBD1,.,TRBV25-1,TGTGCCAGCACCGCAGGGGGCGTTACTGAGGGTGGCTACACCTTC,CASTAGGVTEGGYTF
TRBJ1-3,TRBD1,many,TRBV7-9,TGTGCCAGCAGCTCAGGACAGGGAACTGGAAACACCATATATTTT,CASSSGQGTGNTIYF
TRBJ2-5,TRBD2,.,TRBV4-2,TGTGCCAGCAGCCAAGCCCGGGAGGTCCTGTACCAAGAGACCCAGTACTTC,CASSQAREVLYQETQYF
TRBJ1-2,.,.,TRBV7-9,TGTGCCAGCAGTTTTCGACAGGAGAATGGCTACACCTTC,CASSFRQENGYTF
TRBJ2-7,TRBD2,.,TRBV15,TGTGCCACCAGCAGAGATTGGGCGGGGGATCACGAGCAGTACTTC,CATSRDWAGDHEQYF
TRBJ1-2,.,.,TRBV19,TGTGCCAGTAGTATAGACGGAGATGGCTACACCTTC,CASSIDGDGYTF
TRBJ1-2,.,.,TRBV6-2/TRBV6-3,TGTGCCAGCAGTTACTTACAGCGGACTGGTTCTGGCTACACCTTC,CASSYLQRTGSGYTF
TRBJ1-2,TRBD1,once,TRBV29-1,TGCAGCGGCCGGGACAGGGAAAACTATGGCTACACCTTC,CSGRDRENYGYTF
TRBJ2-2,TRBD1,few,TRBV4-1,TGCGCCAGCAAGACAGGGGACACCGGGGAGCTGTTTTTT,CASKTGDTGELFF
TRBJ1-3,.,.,TRBV30,TGTGCCTGGAGTGTACGGGGGGCAGGTGGAAACACCATATATTTT,CAWSVRGAGGNTIYF
TRBJ2-5,TRBD2,.,TRBV9,TGTGCCAGCAGCGTCGCGGGGGGCCAAGAGACCCAGTACTTC,CASSVAGGQETQYF
TRBJ2-3,.,.,TRBV2,TGTGCCAGCAGCGGGACTCCACTTATCACAGATACGCAGTATTTT,CASSGTPLITDTQYF
TRBJ2-7,.,.,TRBV27,TGTGCCAGCCGTCAATGGAGACAGAGCTCCTACGAGCAGTACTTC,CASRQWRQSSYEQYF